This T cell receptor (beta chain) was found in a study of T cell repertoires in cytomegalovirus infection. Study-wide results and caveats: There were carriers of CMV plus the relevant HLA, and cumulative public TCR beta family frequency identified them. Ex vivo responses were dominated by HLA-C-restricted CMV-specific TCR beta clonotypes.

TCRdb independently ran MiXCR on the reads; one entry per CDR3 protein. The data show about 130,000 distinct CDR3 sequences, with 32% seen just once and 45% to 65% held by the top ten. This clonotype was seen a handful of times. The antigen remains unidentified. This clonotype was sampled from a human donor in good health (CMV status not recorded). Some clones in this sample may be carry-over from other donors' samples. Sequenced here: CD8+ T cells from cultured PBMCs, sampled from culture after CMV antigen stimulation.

This chain's CDR3 is CASSPETGRTEAFF. As DNA, the CDR3 is TGTGCCAGCTCACCCGAGACAGGGAGAACTGAAGCTTTCTTT. V gene TRBV18 combines with J gene TRBJ1-1; 7 nucleotides agree with TRBD1. Germline V CDR1 and CDR2: KGHSH, LQKENI. The CDR3 length is 14 residues. V shed 3 bases, J shed 5 bases, and the junction held 6 bases outside the gene matches. The variable domain in full, with the rest retrieved from reference TRBV18 and TRBJ1-1, is NAGVMQNPRHLVRRRGQEARLRCSPMKGHSHVYWYRQLPEEGLKFMVYLQKENIIDESGMPKERFSAEFPKEGPSILRIQQVVRGDSAAYFCASSPETGRTEAFFGQGTRLTVV.